Presented here are 19 T cell receptor beta chains from one specimen sequenced in a study of cytomegalovirus exposure and HLA in healthy donors. Researchers ran the PCR with 60 Vbeta and 13 Jbeta primers. Sequenced by immunoSEQ multiplex PCR; TCRdb stores in-frame clones only, minus some. The data contain approximately 110,000 clones, roughly three quarters of them seen just once; the ten biggest clones take up roughly 6%. Sequenced material: PBMCs. The receptors were sampled from a male donor in good health and CMV-seronegative.

This rearrangement joins TRBV28 to TRBJ2-4; TRBD2 aligns across 14 bases. V dropped 6 bases and J dropped 2; count of bases not matched to a gene: 12. The germline CDR1 and CDR2 sequences are MDHEN and SYDVKM. The CDR3 totals 19 residues. The DNA for the CDR3 is TGTGCCAGCAGCCACCCCGGGACTAGCGGGAGAATTCCCAAAAACATTCAGTACTTC. Translating gives CASSHPGTSGRIPKNIQYF.

This chain uses TRBV9 with TRBJ2-2, with D maybe TRBD2 (7 bases). Germline CDR1 reads SGDLS; CDR2 reads YYNGEE. The CDR3 contains 16 residues. The ends were cut back, 0 bases at V and 3 bases at J, with 12 bases in the middle. The CDR3 here is CASSVEGGEYTGELFF. CDR3 nucleotides: TGTGCCAGCAGCGTAGAAGGGGGGGAGTACACCGGGGAGCTGTTTTTT.

This clone was counted at least ten times. The V call is TRBV7-2, the J call TRBJ1-1, with D unclear. V was shortened by 2 bases and J by 3 bases, with 7 bases between the two germline ends. Germline assignment: CDR1 SGHTA and CDR2 FQGNSA. The CDR3 is 13 amino acids. CDR3 protein: CASSLSQDTEAFF. The CDR3 DNA sequence: TGTGCCAGCAGCTTATCCCAGGACACTGAAGCTTTCTTT.

The chain is built from TRBV4-1 and TRBJ2-5; 12 nucleotides align to TRBD2. Germline trimming cut 4 bases from V and 2 bases from J; bases unmatched to any gene: 2. Germline lookup yields CDR1 MGHRA and CDR2 YSYEKL. This CDR3 has 15 residues. In DNA form, the CDR3 reads TGCGCCAGCAGCCCCGGACTAGCGGGACAAGAGACCCAGTACTTC. It is translated as CASSPGLAGQETQYF.

The V call is TRBV18, the J call TRBJ1-5, with 7 bases identical to TRBD1. This CDR3 contains 14 residues. Germline V gene data show CDR1 as KGHSH and CDR2 as LQKENI. After removal of 6 bases from V and 7 bases from J, the junction contained 9 bases not matched to a gene. The CDR3 loop reads CASSATGPGQPQHF. The CDR3 DNA reads as TGTGCCAGCTCCGCGACAGGGCCGGGCCAGCCCCAGCATTTT.

Comments on this clone: Germline is not matched at one junction end, which may reflect a read error. The rearrangement links TRBV19 to TRBJ1-3; D gene ambiguous. This CDR3 has 15 amino acids. Germline CDR1 and CDR2: LNHDA and SQIVND (reference sequence). CDR3 coding DNA: TGTGCCAGTAGTATTGTAGGGAACGCGGGAAGCACCATATATTTT. Its translation is CASSIVGNAGSTIYF.

This chain joins TRBV11-2 and TRBJ2-2, with 10 bases that match TRBD2. This CDR3 is built from 18 residues. V was clipped by 1 base and J by 5 bases; unmatched bases: 10. CDR1 and CDR2 from the germline V gene are SGHAT and FQNNGV. This CDR3 reads CASSLGFASGSFTGELFF. The CDR3 region has the DNA TGTGCCAGCAGCTTAGGGTTCGCTAGCGGGAGTTTTACCGGGGAGCTGTTTTTT.

This chain connects TRBV6-5 to TRBJ2-7; D gene unclear. Germline lookup yields CDR1 MNHEY and CDR2 SVGAGI. Trimming left V 4 bases short and J 2 bases short, with 9 bases between. The CDR3 is 13 residues long. CDR3 sequence: CASSSGATYEQYF. Written as DNA, the CDR3 is TGTGCCAGCAGTTCAGGCGCCACCTACGAGCAGTACTTC.

This chain's CDR3 is CAISEGRDTQYF. The CDR3 region has the DNA TGTGCCATCAGTGAGGGGAGAGATACGCAGTATTTT. V usage is TRBV10-3 and J usage is TRBJ2-3, with a possible D match to TRBD2 (5 bases). The CDR3 runs to 12 residues. The germline gives CDR1 ENHRY, CDR2 SYGVKD. V was shortened by 2 bases and J by 5 bases, with 5 bases between the two germline ends.

This chain uses TRBV15 with TRBJ2-1; 15 bases map to TRBD2. Germline-derived CDR1 and CDR2 are LNHNV and YYDKDF (reference sequence). The CDR3 runs 16 residues. J lost 3 bases, V lost 3 bases, and 0 bases had no gene match. The DNA of the CDR3 is TGTGCCACCAGCAGGGGACTAGCGGGAGGCTACAATGAGCAGTTCTTC. Its protein is CATSRGLAGGYNEQFF.

The rearrangement uses TRBV7-2 and TRBJ2-7; TRBD2 matches 14 bases. The germline V gene encodes CDR1 SGHTA and CDR2 FQGNSA. The J segment lost 3 bases and the V segment lost 5 bases, leaving 12 bases of the junction unmatched. The CDR3 spans 18 residues. The CDR3 nucleotides read TGTGCCAGCAGCGTTACCGGGACTAGCGGGAGTTTAAGCTACGAGCAGTACTTC. Protein: CASSVTGTSGSLSYEQYF. Combining the CDR3 with reference TRBV7-2 and TRBJ2-7 gives the whole variable domain GAGVSQSPSNKVTEKGKDVELRCDPISGHTALYWYRQSLGQGLEFLIYFQGNSAPDKSGLPSDRFSAERTGGSVSTLTIQRTQQEDSAVYLCASSVTGTSGSLSYEQYFGPGTRLTVT.

The chain is built from TRBV9 and TRBJ2-7, with 7 positions matching TRBD1. Germline V lookup: CDR1 SGDLS, CDR2 YYNGEE. Trimming took 4 bases from V and 0 from J; bases not matched to a gene: 4. This CDR3 has 14 amino acids. In DNA, the CDR3 is TGTGCCAGCAGCCGACAGGGCAGCTCCTACGAGCAGTACTTC. Its translation is CASSRQGSSYEQYF.

The chain uses TRBV19 and TRBJ2-5, with 7 bases matching TRBD1. The ends lost 5 bases at V and 7 bases at J; junction bases unmatched: 10. The CDR3 is 14 residues long. Germline V gives CDR1 LNHDA, CDR2 SQIVND (reference sequence). The CDR3 sequence: CASSGQDGIGTQYF. In nucleotides, the CDR3 is TGTGCCAGTAGTGGACAGGATGGTATCGGGACCCAGTACTTC.

CDR3 loop: CASSLLEADTQYF. In nucleotides, the CDR3 is TGTGCCAGCAGCCTTCTAGAAGCAGATACGCAGTATTTT. V is TRBV7-9 and J is TRBJ2-3; D is undetermined. The CDR3 runs 13 residues. In germline, CDR1 is SEHNR, CDR2 FQNEAQ (reference sequence). The V end was cut by 5 bases, the J end by 4 bases, with 10 bases between.

This clone was counted a single time. The V gene is TRBV29-1, the J gene TRBJ2-5, with TRBD1 identical over 8 bases. The CDR3 extends over 15 amino acids. After removal of 3 bases from V and 5 bases from J, the junction contained 11 bases not matched to a gene. Germline V CDR1 and CDR2: SQVTM, ANQGSEA. CDR3 protein: CSVEAPGGSFETQYF. The CDR3 DNA sequence: TGCAGCGTTGAGGCGCCAGGGGGCTCTTTCGAGACCCAGTACTTC.

The chain employs TRBV10-3 and TRBJ2-1, with 10 bases fitting TRBD1. This CDR3 is 18 amino acids long. Trimming at V came to 5 bases and at J to 5 bases, leaving 15 bases not matched to a gene. Germline values: CDR1 ENHRY, CDR2 SYGVKD. In DNA, the CDR3 is TGTGCCATCAGTTCCCCTTTGGAGGGACAGGGGTCACACAATGAGCAGTTCTTC. Translation gives CAISSPLEGQGSHNEQFF.

The rearrangement joins TRBV19 to TRBJ1-5; TRBD1 might be the D (6 bases). The CDR3 has 14 residues. Germline lookup yields CDR1 LNHDA and CDR2 SQIVND (reference sequence). Deletions cut 4 bases from V and 6 bases from J, with 13 bases between. CDR3 sequence: CASSRAGVGQPQHF. The CDR3 DNA reads as TGTGCCAGTAGTAGGGCAGGGGTAGGTCAGCCCCAGCATTTT. The full variable domain, in which reference TRBV19 and TRBJ1-5 provide the parts outside the CDR3, is DGGITQSPKYLFRKEGQNVTLSCEQNLNHDAMYWYRQDPGQGLRLIYYSQIVNDFQKGDIAEGYSVSREKKESFPLTVTSAQKNPTAFYLCASSRAGVGQPQHFGDGTRLSIL.

The chain is built from TRBV2 and TRBJ1-2, with D possibly TRBD1 on 5 matching bases. The CDR3 length is 13 residues. Germline V lookup: CDR1 SNHLY, CDR2 FYNNEI. Trimming took 3 bases from V and 3 from J, leaving 8 bases between them. The CDR3 loop is CASSESGDYGYTF. CDR3 DNA sequence: TGTGCCAGCAGTGAGTCGGGGGACTATGGCTACACCTTC.

The V call is TRBV7-9, the J call TRBJ2-7, with 9 positions matching TRBD2. V lost 5 bases and J lost 4; bases outside the gene matches: 18. The germline V gene encodes CDR1 SEHNR and CDR2 FQNEAQ (reference sequence). This CDR3 has 18 amino acids. In DNA form, the CDR3 reads TGTGCCAGCAGCGCTGTCCGGGGGATAGCGGGAGTTCTGTACGAGCAGTACTTC. Translating gives CASSAVRGIAGVLYEQYF.